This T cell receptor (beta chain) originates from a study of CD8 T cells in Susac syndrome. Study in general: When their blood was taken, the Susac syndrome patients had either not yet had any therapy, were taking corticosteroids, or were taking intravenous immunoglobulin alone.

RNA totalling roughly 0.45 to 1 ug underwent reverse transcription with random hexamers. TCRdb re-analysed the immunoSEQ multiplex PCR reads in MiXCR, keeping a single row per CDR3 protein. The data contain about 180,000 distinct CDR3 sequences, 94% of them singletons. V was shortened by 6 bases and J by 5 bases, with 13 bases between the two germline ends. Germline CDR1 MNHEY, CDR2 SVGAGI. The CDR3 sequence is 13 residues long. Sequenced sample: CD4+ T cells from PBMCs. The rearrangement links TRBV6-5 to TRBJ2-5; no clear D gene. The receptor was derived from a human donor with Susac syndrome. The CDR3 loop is CASSVWLEETQYF. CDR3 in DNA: TGTGCCAGCAGCGTCTGGCTGGAGGAGACCCAGTACTTC.